This is a list of T cell receptor beta chains from one sample in a study of T cell changes during pregnancy in multiple sclerosis. Sequencing used immunoSEQ multiplex PCR; TCRdb keeps in-frame clones, though not all of them. The profile shows 50,000 or so clones, 85% to 95% of them singletons. The material was CD4+ T cells from peripheral blood mononuclear cells, obtained in the third trimester of pregnancy. Source of these receptors: a female donor with multiple sclerosis, enrolled in a pregnancy study. Each CDR3 is given with its conserved first and last residue. Fields, in order: clone size, V gene, D gene, J gene, CDR3 protein, CDR3 DNA. D genes are given only for firm matches. Part of the rows lack a size; the others show once, few, many or a class for expanded clones.

-	TRBV7-2	TRBD1	TRBJ1-2	CASSRQGRLIDGYTF	TGTGCCAGCAGCCGACAGGGTCGGTTAATAGATGGCTACACCTTC
-	TRBV20-1	-	TRBJ2-7	CSASSGEQYF	TGCAGTGCTAGCTCGGGTGAGCAGTACTTC
-	TRBV15	-	TRBJ1-5	CATSRGLANQPQHF	TGTGCCACCAGCAGAGGACTCGCAAATCAGCCCCAGCATTTT
once	TRBV5-1	-	TRBJ2-1	CASSSDGSSYNEQFF	TGCGCCAGCAGCTCGGACGGGAGCTCCTACAATGAGCAGTTCTTC
-	TRBV25-1	-	TRBJ2-7	CASSESPGLGIYEQYF	TGTGCCAGCAGTGAATCGCCGGGACTCGGCATCTACGAGCAGTACTTC
-	TRBV6-4	TRBD1	TRBJ1-1	CASSARGDTEAFF	TGTGCCAGCAGTGCCAGGGGGGACACTGAAGCTTTCTTT
-	TRBV18	TRBD1	TRBJ2-2	CASSGTATGELFF	TGTGCCAGCTCAGGGACAGCCACCGGGGAGCTGTTTTTT
-	TRBV6-6	-	TRBJ2-3	CASSHTGMVGADTQYF	TGTGCCAGCAGTCATACAGGGATGGTCGGTGCAGATACGCAGTATTTT
-	TRBV4-2	-	TRBJ1-2	CASSQDAGINYGYTF	TGTGCCAGCAGCCAAGATGCGGGAATTAACTATGGCTACACCTTC
-	TRBV19	TRBD1	TRBJ2-3	CASSIGQGPDTQYF	TGTGCCAGTAGTATAGGACAGGGTCCAGATACGCAGTATTTT
-	TRBV27	-	TRBJ1-1	CASSFAGATEAFF	TGTGCCAGCAGTTTTGCGGGGGCCACTGAAGCTTTCTTT
once	TRBV7-2	TRBD2	TRBJ2-3	CASRQTSGGLSTDTQYF	TGTGCCAGCAGGCAGACTAGCGGGGGCCTTAGCACAGATACGCAGTATTTT
-	TRBV4-1	-	TRBJ1-4	CASTQTPSGTYEKLFF	TGCGCCAGCACCCAAACGCCTAGCGGCACCTATGAAAAACTGTTTTTT
-	TRBV19	TRBD2	TRBJ2-3	CASSLASGTDTQYF	TGTGCCAGTAGTCTCGCTAGCGGAACAGATACGCAGTATTTT
-	TRBV2	-	TRBJ1-1	CASSSQTGRSEAFF	TGTGCCAGCAGTTCCCAGACAGGCCGCAGTGAAGCTTTCTTT
few	TRBV29-1	-	TRBJ2-5	CSVAGQETQYF	TGCAGCGTTGCGGGTCAAGAGACCCAGTACTTC
-	TRBV28	-	TRBJ2-1	CASSLLTVPYNEQFF	TGTGCCAGCAGTTTGTTGACAGTACCCTACAATGAGCAGTTCTTC
-	TRBV9	TRBD2	TRBJ2-1	CASTPTVGLVIGNEQFF	TGTGCCAGCACCCCCACTGTGGGACTAGTAATTGGCAATGAGCAGTTCTTC
-	TRBV7-9	TRBD2	TRBJ2-7	CASSLAGGGYYEQYF	TGTGCCAGCAGCTTAGCGGGCGGGGGGTACTACGAGCAGTACTTC
-	TRBV19	-	TRBJ1-4	CASSGGGEKLFF	TGTGCCAGTAGTGGGGGGGGTGAAAAACTGTTTTTT
-	TRBV18	-	TRBJ1-4	CASTENGAGSGKLFF	TGTGCCAGCACTGAGAACGGGGCCGGGAGTGGAAAACTGTTTTTT
-	TRBV29-1	TRBD2	TRBJ2-1	CSVGVSGIHNEQFF	TGCAGCGTTGGGGTTAGCGGGATCCACAATGAGCAGTTCTTC
-	TRBV28	-	TRBJ1-1	CASRPTVNMNTEAFF	TGTGCCAGCAGACCGACAGTTAACATGAACACTGAAGCTTTCTTT
once	TRBV7-7	TRBD1	TRBJ2-7	CASSDGTGAFREQYF	TGTGCCAGCAGCGACGGGACAGGGGCGTTCCGTGAGCAGTACTTC
-	TRBV6-6	-	TRBJ1-2	CASSLSRGYGYTF	TGTGCCAGCAGTCTCTCCCGAGGCTATGGCTACACCTTC
once	TRBV9	-	TRBJ2-1	CASSVGVGKGNEQFF	TGTGCCAGCAGCGTAGGGGTGGGGAAGGGGAATGAGCAGTTCTTC
few	TRBV5-1	-	TRBJ1-1	CASSFGGLNTEAFF	TGCGCCAGCAGCTTTGGGGGCCTGAACACTGAAGCTTTCTTT
-	TRBV5-1	-	TRBJ2-2	CASSSPLATGELFF	TGCGCCAGCAGCTCTCCCCTAGCGACCGGGGAGCTGTTTTTT
-	TRBV6-1	-	TRBJ2-5	CASSETRETQYF	TGTGCCAGCAGTGAAACGCGAGAGACCCAGTACTTC
-	TRBV5-1	-	TRBJ1-1	CASSRDYWNTEAFF	TGCGCCAGCAGCCGGGACTATTGGAACACTGAAGCTTTCTTT
-	TRBV6-4	TRBD1	TRBJ1-1	CASSAGGRNTEAFF	TGTGCCAGCAGCGCAGGGGGCCGGAACACTGAAGCTTTCTTT
-	TRBV28	-	TRBJ2-2	CASSRRAIRSGELFF	TGTGCCAGCAGTCGGAGGGCCATAAGATCCGGGGAGCTGTTTTTT
-	TRBV7-3	-	TRBJ2-5	CASSRGVADQETQYF	TGTGCCAGCAGCCGGGGTGTGGCAGACCAAGAGACCCAGTACTTC
-	TRBV7-3	-	TRBJ2-3	CASSWGRGTDTQYF	TGTGCCAGCAGCTGGGGCAGGGGCACAGATACGCAGTATTTT
once	TRBV9	-	TRBJ2-2	CASSVASVTGELFF	TGTGCCAGCAGCGTAGCGTCGGTCACCGGGGAGCTGTTTTTT
-	TRBV6-6	-	TRBJ1-2	CASSTTSDDYGYTF	TGTGCCAGCAGCACGACTTCAGATGACTATGGCTACACCTTC
-	TRBV5-1	TRBD1	TRBJ1-1	CASSWTGWDTEAFF	TGCGCCAGCAGCTGGACAGGGTGGGACACTGAAGCTTTCTTT
-	TRBV6-6	-	TRBJ1-3	CASSRDFSGNTIYF	TGTGCCAGCAGCCGGGACTTCTCTGGAAACACCATATATTTT
-	TRBV19	-	TRBJ2-7	CASSAGQGGRTYEQYF	TGTGCCAGTAGTGCGGGGCAAGGAGGTAGGACCTACGAGCAGTACTTC
once	TRBV18	TRBD1	TRBJ1-6	CASSPTDREKRALHF	TGTGCCAGCTCACCCACCGACAGGGAGAAGAGGGCCCTCCACTTT
-	TRBV11-2	-	TRBJ2-7	CASSLDPQGLRYEQYF	TGTGCCAGCAGCTTAGATCCGCAGGGGCTTCGCTACGAGCAGTACTTC
-	TRBV20-1	-	TRBJ1-1	CSATFVRAFF	TGCAGTGCTACCTTCGTTCGGGCTTTCTTT
few	TRBV30	-	TRBJ2-3	CAWSRGAGADTQYF	TGTGCCTGGAGTCGCGGAGCCGGGGCAGATACGCAGTATTTT
-	TRBV5-4	-	TRBJ1-1	CASSPLRVLNTEAFF	TGTGCCAGCAGCCCTCTCCGGGTCCTGAACACTGAAGCTTTCTTT